This TCR beta chain was captured by sequencing in a study of cytomegalovirus exposure and HLA in healthy donors. V was trimmed by 3 bases and J by 3 bases, leaving 10 bases between them. CDR1 is SQVTM, CDR2 ANQGSEA, per germline. This CDR3 is built from 13 residues. PCR involved 60 Vbeta and 13 Jbeta primers. The assay was immunoSEQ multiplex PCR, and TCRdb's table has in-frame clones only and misses some. The table has 100,000 to 140,000 clones, about three quarters seen once; the top ten hold 7.8%. This TCR derives from a man aged 25 to 45 in good health and CMV-seronegative. The genes are TRBV29-1 and TRBJ2-3, with D possibly matching TRBD1 (5 bases). The sample comprised PBMCs. In nucleotides, the CDR3 is TGCAGCGTTGATAGGGGTTCGACAGATACGCAGTATTTT. The encoded protein is CSVDRGSTDTQYF.